This T cell receptor beta chain was captured by sequencing in a study of blood T cell repertoires in COVID-19. Study details: Sample material is recorded as cDNA or gDNA derived from T cells, B-cell-depleted T cells, or PBMCs.

CDR3 length equals 14 residues. Trimming took 2 bases from V and 1 from J, leaving 9 bases between them. Germline CDR1 is SGHKS and CDR2 is YYEKEE (reference sequence). Participants were aged about 18 to 100 years from roughly 26 US areas. Authors' data handling: How many nucleated cells were present was estimated from reference gene primer amplification. Data came from immunoSEQ multiplex PCR; TCRdb stores just in-frame clones and leaves some out. That table supplies the V and J calls and clone size; D and trimming were determined from the DNA. The sample holds 350,000 or so clones, 70% to 90% seen once.

Sequencing input: PBMCs or T cells enriched from blood (not recorded which). This TCR came from a woman in her thirties or forties with acute COVID-19. The chain has TRBV5-5 and TRBJ1-2; D ambiguous. CDR3 residues: CASSLRLLNYGYTF. CDR3 bases: TGTGCCAGCAGCTTAAGACTCCTTAACTATGGCTACACCTTC. The entire variable domain, with the rest obtained from reference TRBV5-5 and TRBJ1-2, is as follows: DAGVTQSPTHLIKTRGQQVTLRCSPISGHKSVSWYQQVLGQGPQFIFQYYEKEERGRGNFPDRFSARQFPNYSSELNVNALLLGDSALYLCASSLRLLNYGYTFGSGTRLTVV.